These 26 T cell receptor beta chains were sequenced from one sample in a study of OX40 agonist ivuxolimab in advanced cancers. The library was built by means of the immunoSEQ multiplex PCR assay. Imported from immuneACCESS, the table was reduced by TCRdb to in-frame sequences with V and J called. These copies leave out some clones; in studies compared against another copy, an unresolved V gene accounts for under half, and the cause of the remainder is not known. The sample table holds over 20,000 clones, of which roughly 84% were seen once. The ten largest account for approximately 15% of the sample. The specimen comprised CD4+ or CD8+ T cells sorted from blood, sampled in a trial of the OX40 agonist ivuxolimab. The receptors stem from an adult with an advanced solid tumor such as melanoma, head and neck, liver or kidney cancer.

The chain recombines TRBV21-1 with TRBJ2-2; TRBD1 is taken as the D call from the table, unchecked against the DNA. TRBV21-1 is marked as a pseudogene. CDR3 length: 16 amino acids. This CDR3 is CASSANRDRGSGELFF. The CDR3 region has the DNA TGTGCCAGCAGCGCAAACCGGGACAGGGGTTCCGGGGAGCTGTTTTTT.

This sequence joins TRBV6-5 and TRBJ1-2; D might be TRBD1 (5 bases). The germline V gene has CDR1 MNHEY and CDR2 SVGAGI. Trimming pared 5 bases from V and 5 bases from J, leaving 12 bases between. The length of the CDR3 is 13 residues. The CDR3 DNA follows: TGTGCCAGCAGTAAAGACAGAGGTTATGGCTACACCTTC. As protein: CASSKDRGYGYTF.

The V gene is TRBV2, the J gene TRBJ1-1, with D perhaps TRBD1 (6 bases). Trimming cost V 3 bases and J 1 base, with 15 bases left between them. Germline V gene lookup returns CDR1 SNHLY and CDR2 FYNNEI. The CDR3 is made up of 16 amino acids. The chain's CDR3 is CASSEGTKSRNTEAFF. CDR3 in DNA: TGTGCCAGCAGTGAGGGGACAAAAAGCCGGAACACTGAAGCTTTCTTT.

The V gene is TRBV27, the J gene TRBJ1-6; 9 bases are a match to TRBD1. Unmatched junction bases numbered 2, after V lost 3 bases and J lost 11 bases. Germline-derived CDR1 and CDR2 are MNHEY and SMNVEV (reference sequence). The CDR3 totals 13 residues. CDR3 amino acids: CASSLTGGAPLHF. The CDR3 bases are TGTGCCAGCAGTTTGACAGGGGGGGCACCCCTCCACTTT.

The count of this clone is one. The chain uses TRBV27 and TRBJ1-2; 7 nucleotides line up with TRBD1. J was trimmed by 6 bases and V by 5 bases; bases with no gene match: 6. This CDR3 spans 13 amino acids. Germline V gene lookup returns CDR1 MNHEY and CDR2 SMNVEV (reference sequence). This CDR3 reads CASSVQGTDGYTF. The DNA of the CDR3 is TGTGCCAGCAGTGTACAGGGGACTGATGGCTACACCTTC.

The V call is TRBV7-9, the J call TRBJ1-2; TRBD1 might be the D (5 bases). The ends were cut back, 3 bases at V and 8 bases at J, with 10 bases in the middle. Germline V lookup: CDR1 SEHNR, CDR2 FQNEAQ (reference sequence). The CDR3 totals 12 residues. This chain's CDR3 is CASSLGTDGYTF. CDR3 coding DNA: TGTGCCAGCAGCTTGGGGACCGACGGCTACACCTTC. Using reference TRBV7-9 and TRBJ1-2 for the parts outside the CDR3, the full variable domain is DTGVSQNPRHKITKRGQNVTFRCDPISEHNRLYWYRQTLGQGPEFLTYFQNEAQLEKSRLLSDRFSAERPKGSFSTLEIQRTEQGDSAMYLCASSLGTDGYTFGSGTRLTVV.

This clone appeared a single time. J is TRBJ1-2 and V is TRBV5-1; no firm D call. The CDR3 covers 15 residues. V was clipped by 0 bases and J by 1 base, with 10 bases between them. Germline CDR1 is SGHRS and CDR2 is YFSETQ. CDR3 residues: CASSLDVWDNYGYTF. CDR3 coding DNA: TGCGCCAGCAGCTTGGATGTTTGGGATAACTATGGCTACACCTTC.

This chain joins TRBV13 and TRBJ2-3, with 7 bases aligning to TRBD2. Germline assignment: CDR1 PRHDT and CDR2 FYEKMQ (reference sequence). Germline trimming cut 4 bases from V and 0 bases from J; bases unmatched to any gene: 4. CDR3 length: 15 amino acids. The CDR3 coding sequence is TGTGCCAGCAGCTCTACTAGCGAAAGCACAGATACGCAGTATTTT. Amino acids: CASSSTSESTDTQYF.

This clone counts as medium-sized (0.01 to 0.1%). The chain is built from TRBV7-6 and TRBJ1-6, with D uncertain. Trimming took off 0 bases at V and 9 bases at J, with 6 bases between the two ends. Per germline, CDR1 SGHVS and CDR2 FNYEAQ. This CDR3 is built from 13 residues. In DNA form, the CDR3 reads TGTGCCAGCAGCTTAGCTCCTCGTTCACCCCTCCACTTT. Its translation: CASSLAPRSPLHF.

The chain employs TRBV7-8 and TRBJ1-4; 7 nucleotides match TRBD1. V lost 2 bases to trimming and J lost 6 bases; unmatched junction nucleotides: 9. The length of the CDR3 is 16 residues. Germline values: CDR1 SGHVS, CDR2 FQNEAQ. DNA of the CDR3: TGTGCCAGCAGCTTAAATCGGGACAGAACAGATGAAAAACTGTTTTTT. Its translation is CASSLNRDRTDEKLFF.

This chain connects TRBV14 to TRBJ1-1, with D possibly being TRBD1 (5 bases). V was cut by 0 bases and J by 0 bases, with 11 bases left in between. The CDR3 loop spans 16 amino acids. Germline V lookup: CDR1 SGHDN, CDR2 FVKESK. Here the CDR3 DNA reads TGTGCCAGCAGCCAAGATAGCGAGGGGTTGAACACTGAAGCTTTCTTT. Protein: CASSQDSEGLNTEAFF.

The chain couples TRBV9 to TRBJ1-4; D perhaps matches TRBD1 (5 bases). V shed 4 bases and J shed 8 bases, with 15 bases lying between them. CDR3 length equals 14 residues. Looked up from germline, CDR1 is SGDLS and CDR2 is YYNGEE. CDR3: CASSPSGGEEKLFF. CDR3 DNA sequence: TGTGCCAGCAGCCCAAGCGGGGGTGAGGAAAAACTGTTTTTT. Full variable domain (rest looked up from reference TRBV9 and TRBJ1-4): DSGVTQTPKHLITATGQRVTLRCSPRSGDLSVYWYQQSLDQGLQFLIQYYNGEERAKGNILERFSAQQFPDLHSELNLSSLELGDSALYFCASSPSGGEEKLFFGSGTQLSVL.

The CDR3 sequence is CASSPLAGSNTEAFF. The CDR3 bases are TGTGCCAGCAGTCCCTTGGCGGGTTCGAACACTGAAGCTTTCTTT. This chain uses TRBV5-4 with TRBJ1-1; D is unclear. Germline CDR1 reads SGHNT; CDR2 reads YYREEE (reference sequence). Trimming removed 5 bases at V and 1 base at J, with 15 bases between. CDR3 size: 15 residues.

Of note for this clone: Germline and junction disagree at one end, which may indicate a read error. The J gene is TRBJ2-2, the V gene TRBV19; 10 positions match TRBD2. The CDR3 has 15 residues. Looked up from germline, CDR1 is LNHDA and CDR2 is SQIVND (reference sequence). Here the CDR3 DNA reads TGTGCCAGTAATATAGCGGGGGGCATGTCCGGGGAGCTGTTTTTT. The encoded protein is CASNIAGGMSGELFF.

This CDR3 reads CASSQGGEAFF. CDR3 sequence (DNA): TGTGCCAGCAGTCAGGGGGGTGAAGCTTTCTTT. The chain is built from TRBV6-4 and TRBJ1-1; the match to TRBD1 covers 7 bases. CDR3 length: 11 residues. After removal of 5 bases from V and 7 bases from J, the junction contained 1 base not matched to a gene. The V gene's germline CDR1 is MRHNA and CDR2 SNTAGT.

The chain has TRBV4-1 and TRBJ1-1; 9 nucleotides agree with TRBD1. Unmatched junction bases numbered 8, after V lost 2 bases and J lost 1 base. The CDR3 is made up of 17 amino acids. CDR1 is MGHRA and CDR2 is YSYEKL in the germline V gene. The CDR3 coding sequence is TGCGCCAGCAGCCAACTCCGGACAGGGGCTACGAACACTGAAGCTTTCTTT. This gives the protein CASSQLRTGATNTEAFF.

The gene calls are TRBV7-9 and TRBJ1-6; no clear D. The V gene lost 1 base and the J gene lost 7 bases, with 14 bases spanning the gap. Germline V CDR1 and CDR2: SEHNR, FQNEAQ (reference sequence). The CDR3 is made up of 16 amino acids. The CDR3 loop is CASSLGKAGLNSPLHF. CDR3 DNA: TGTGCCAGCAGCTTAGGAAAGGCAGGTTTAAATTCACCCCTCCACTTT.

V gene TRBV7-3 combines with J gene TRBJ1-2; D may be TRBD1 (5 bases). The CDR3 is 14 amino acids. V was shortened by 2 bases and J by 8 bases, with 15 bases between the two germline ends. Germline V gene data show CDR1 as SGHTA and CDR2 as FQGTGA. CDR3 DNA sequence: TGTGCCAGCAGCTTAGGGCAGGGAGCGGACGGCTACACCTTC. Translated, it gives CASSLGQGADGYTF.

The rearrangement joins TRBV7-2 to TRBJ1-6; D is unresolved. Germline V lookup: CDR1 SGHTA, CDR2 FQGNSA. Trimming took off 5 bases at V and 0 bases at J, with 11 bases between the two ends. The CDR3 has 16 amino acids. CDR3 DNA sequence: TGTGCCAGCAGCAAAAGAGGGAGCTCCTATAATTCACCCCTCCACTTT. Translating it yields CASSKRGSSYNSPLHF.

A single count supports this clone. CDR3 in DNA: TGTGCCAGCAGCTTAGACCCTCCCGGGGGTTCACCCCTCCACTTT. It encodes CASSLDPPGGSPLHF. This chain uses TRBV7-8 with TRBJ1-6; TRBD1 might be the D (5 bases). V was pared by 1 base and J by 9 bases, with 13 bases between. CDR1 and CDR2 from the germline V gene are SGHVS and FQNEAQ. The CDR3 length is 15 residues.

The chain carries TRBV9 and TRBJ1-1; possibly TRBD1 for D (5 bases). Per germline, CDR1 SGDLS and CDR2 YYNGEE. This CDR3 region has 15 residues. The V end was cut by 2 bases, the J end by 5 bases, with 16 bases between. CDR3 sequence (DNA): TGTGCCAGCAGCGTTGAAGGGGAGTTGTGGACTGAAGCTTTCTTT. It encodes CASSVEGELWTEAFF.

This chain uses TRBV4-3 with TRBJ2-7; weak D call: TRBD1 (6 bases). With 3 bases removed from V and 4 bases from J, the gap between germline ends came to 10 bases. The CDR3 length is 13 residues. Germline V lookup: CDR1 LGHNA, CDR2 YSLEER. CDR3 protein: CASSQAQGYEQYF. DNA of the CDR3: TGCGCCAGCAGCCAGGCCCAGGGGTACGAGCAGTACTTC.

The J gene is TRBJ1-6, the V gene TRBV27; possible D gene TRBD1, 5 bases. The V end was cut by 2 bases, the J end by 9 bases, with 17 bases between. There are 16 residues in the CDR3. The germline V gene encodes CDR1 MNHEY and CDR2 SMNVEV (reference sequence). The CDR3 sequence is CASSLIVGEWSSPLHF. The DNA for the CDR3 is TGTGCCAGCAGTTTAATTGTGGGGGAATGGAGTTCACCCCTCCACTTT.

The chain combines TRBV11-2 with TRBJ2-1; D remains ambiguous. This CDR3 contains 12 residues. In germline, CDR1 is SGHAT, CDR2 FQNNGV. V dropped 5 bases and J dropped 8 bases, with 10 bases sitting between them. The CDR3 region has the DNA TGTGCCAGCAGCCAGGTGGGGTATGAGCAGTTCTTC. Amino acid sequence: CASSQVGYEQFF.

This clone was seen more than once but under ten times. The chain combines TRBV9 with TRBJ1-4, with a possible D match to TRBD1 (6 bases). This CDR3 is 14 amino acids long. Trimming took 3 bases from V and 5 from J, leaving 11 bases between them. Germline V gives CDR1 SGDLS, CDR2 YYNGEE. The CDR3 coding sequence is TGTGCCAGCAGCGATGGGACACCGAATGAAAAACTGTTTTTT. Translating it yields CASSDGTPNEKLFF.

In its sample, this clone was seen a few times. CDR3 DNA: TGTGCCAGCAGCACGGGACAGTCGAGGGGAGAGACCCAGTACTTC. It yields the protein CASSTGQSRGETQYF. This sequence joins TRBV6-6 and TRBJ2-5, with TRBD1 matching 7 bases. This CDR3 is built from 15 residues. CDR1 is MNHNY and CDR2 is SVGAGI in the germline V gene (reference sequence). J was trimmed by 4 bases and V by 6 bases; bases with no gene match: 11.